Sequencing of this TCR beta chain was carried out in a study of blood T cell repertoires in COVID-19. Study in general: The analysed material was cDNA or gDNA that came from T cells, B-cell-depleted T cells, or PBMCs.

The method was immunoSEQ multiplex PCR; TCRdb's version includes in-frame clones alone and lacks a portion of them. The table lists almost 300,000 clones, around 87% of them singletons. This clone turned up a few times. The sequence came from a man aged 65 to 79 with acute or convalescent COVID-19. The sample comprised peripheral blood.

The CDR3 spells CASSYSAAFYGYTF. As DNA, the CDR3 is TGTGCCAGCAGTTACTCAGCCGCCTTCTATGGCTACACCTTC. The chain has TRBV6-2 or TRBV6-3 and TRBJ1-2; D gene unclear. Deletions cut 0 bases from V and 4 bases from J, with 9 bases between. The CDR3 spans 14 residues. The germline gives CDR1 MNHEY, CDR2 SVGEGT.